This entry lists 18 T cell receptor beta chains sequenced from one sample in a study of post-analysis software for immune sequencing data. Carried by the TCR beta cDNA libraries were unique molecular identifiers. TCRdb ran MiXCR on the PCR reads and lists one entry per CDR3 protein. The sample has about 540,000 distinct CDR3 sequences, approximately 31% seen once. These receptors have no identified antigens. General study points: In patients, TRBV5-6, TRBV5-1 and TRBV20-1 belonged to five TRBV segments found more frequently than in controls.

Sequenced sample: blood. The receptors derive from a girl aged 2 to 17 with multiple sclerosis.

There are a few counts of this clonotype. The V and J genes are TRBV28 and TRBJ1-2; no reliable D call. V lost 4 bases to trimming and J lost 4 bases, with 4 bases between them. Germline CDR1 MDHEN, CDR2 SYDVKM. There are 11 residues in the CDR3. CDR3 sequence (DNA): TGTGCCAGCAGTTCGCGCTATGGCTACACCTTC. Its translation: CASSSRYGYTF.

This clonotype was counted only a few times. The chain carries TRBV7-2 and TRBJ2-7, with D tentatively TRBD1 or TRBD2 (6 bases each). CDR1 and CDR2 (germline): SGHTA, FQGNSA. Trimming shortened V by 0 bases and J by 2 bases, and 14 bases separated the two germline ends. The CDR3 consists of 16 residues. CDR3 bases: TGTGCCAGCAGCTTAGCGCTGGGGAGGACAGCCTACGAGCAGTACTTC. The encoded protein is CASSLALGRTAYEQYF.

The V call is TRBV29-1, the J call TRBJ1-5, with TRBD1 matching over 7 bases. CDR1 and CDR2 from the germline V gene are SQVTM and ANQGSEA. V shed 4 bases and J 6 bases; nucleotides not matched to a gene: 6. CDR3 length: 13 amino acids. The CDR3, as DNA: TGCAGCGTTGCGGCCAGGGGGGGTCAGCCCCAGCATTTT. Residues: CSVAARGGQPQHF.

The table lists this clonotype with a few counts. The V gene is TRBV7-9, the J gene TRBJ2-5; D gene unclear. V was clipped by 6 bases and J by 0 bases, with 8 bases between them. Germline-derived CDR1 and CDR2 are SEHNR and FQNEAQ (reference sequence). The CDR3 totals 13 residues. The CDR3 spells CASRPRNQETQYF. CDR3 sequence (DNA): TGTGCCAGCAGACCCAGAAACCAAGAGACCCAGTACTTC. The full variable domain, its missing parts supplied by reference TRBV7-9 and TRBJ2-5, is DTGVSQNPRHKITKRGQNVTFRCDPISEHNRLYWYRQTLGQGPEFLTYFQNEAQLEKSRLLSDRFSAERPKGSFSTLEIQRTEQGDSAMYLCASRPRNQETQYFGPGTRLLVL.

The rearrangement joins TRBV7-2 to TRBJ1-1; D gene uncertain. Trimming left V 5 bases short and J 1 base short, with 17 bases between. The CDR3 length is 16 residues. Germline CDR1 is SGHTA and CDR2 is FQGNSA. The CDR3 DNA follows: TGTGCCAGCAGCCCACCCGAGGAGGTAGCGAACACTGAAGCTTTCTTT. Translated: CASSPPEEVANTEAFF.

CDR3 residues: CASSDETGQPQHF. The CDR3 DNA reads TGTGCCAGCAGTGACGAGACAGGGCAGCCCCAGCATTTT. This chain joins TRBV6-4 and TRBJ1-5; TRBD1 matches 7 bases. Germline values: CDR1 MRHNA, CDR2 SNTAGT. Trimming took 2 bases from V and 7 from J; bases not matched to a gene: 2. The length of the CDR3 is 13 residues.

This chain connects TRBV3-1 to TRBJ2-5, with 9 bases that match TRBD2. This CDR3 contains 16 residues. The germline V gene has CDR1 LGHDT and CDR2 YNNKEL (reference sequence). With V trimmed by 3 bases and J by 2 bases, 7 bases remained unmatched. The CDR3 reads CASSQSSGGSQETQYF. CDR3 DNA: TGTGCCAGCAGCCAGTCAAGCGGGGGGAGTCAAGAGACCCAGTACTTC.

The chain links TRBV20-1 to TRBJ1-2; 9 bases are shared with TRBD1. CDR3 length: 13 residues. Trimming took 6 bases from V and 6 from J; bases not matched to a gene: 8. CDR1 and CDR2 from the germline V gene are DFQATT and SNEGSKA (reference sequence). In DNA form, the CDR3 reads TGCAGTGCGGATACAGGGGGCAACCATGGCTACACCTTC. This sequence encodes CSADTGGNHGYTF.

Remarks on this clonotype: Just one base apart from a much larger clone, this may be a read error. This rearrangement joins TRBV12-3 or TRBV12-4 to TRBJ2-3, with unresolved D. The CDR3 spans 11 residues. This CDR3 reads CTSSSPITQYF. CDR3 in DNA: TGTACCAGCAGCTCCCCTATTACGCAGTATTTT.

In this sample, this clonotype turned up a few times. The chain recombines TRBV5-1 with TRBJ1-6; D is ambiguous. Germline V CDR1 and CDR2: SGHRS, YFSETQ. CDR3 length equals 15 residues. The V and J ends lost 3 bases and 12 bases respectively, with 19 bases between them. In DNA form, the CDR3 reads TGCGCCAGCAGCTCTACCGGACGGATCGATTTACCCCTCCACTTT. It codes for CASSSTGRIDLPLHF.

This chain joins TRBV24-1 and TRBJ2-2, with a possible D match to TRBD2 (6 bases). The ends were cut back, 4 bases at V and 4 bases at J, with 12 bases in the middle. There are 15 residues in the CDR3. The germline gives CDR1 KGHDR, CDR2 SFDVKD. The CDR3 here is CATSDHGTATGELFF. Here the CDR3 DNA reads TGTGCCACCAGTGACCACGGGACTGCCACCGGGGAGCTGTTTTTT.

The V and J genes are TRBV5-1 and TRBJ2-7; D gene ambiguous. Trimming pared 4 bases from V and 3 bases from J, leaving 14 bases between. Germline lookup yields CDR1 SGHRS and CDR2 YFSETQ. The CDR3 consists of 14 residues. CDR3 DNA sequence: TGCGCCAGCAGCGTCCCCTCTGTTAGCTACGAGCAGTACTTC. Translation: CASSVPSVSYEQYF.

The CDR3 DNA reads as TGTGCCAGCAGTAGACAGGGCCCCGAGGAGACCCAGTACTTC. As protein: CASSRQGPEETQYF. This sequence joins TRBV27 and TRBJ2-5; 7 bases line up with TRBD1. Germline values: CDR1 MNHEY, CDR2 SMNVEV (reference sequence). The CDR3 is made up of 14 amino acids. The junction had 8 bases not matched to a gene; V was cut back by 5 bases and J by 5 bases.

This clonotype was seen only a few times. V usage is TRBV2 and J usage is TRBJ2-1, with D possibly TRBD1 on 5 matching bases. V was pared by 5 bases and J by 3 bases, with 14 bases between. Germline V gives CDR1 SNHLY, CDR2 FYNNEI. CDR3 length equals 15 residues. The CDR3 reads CASSKTAKIYNEQFF. CDR3 sequence (DNA): TGTGCCAGCAGTAAGACAGCAAAAATCTACAATGAGCAGTTCTTC.

This clonotype showed up just a few times. CDR3 in amino acids: CASSPKGWTDTQYF. CDR3 coding DNA: TGTGCCAGCAGCCCCAAGGGGTGGACAGATACGCAGTATTTT. The chain couples TRBV2 to TRBJ2-3; D possibly corresponds to TRBD1 (5 bases). The germline V gene has CDR1 SNHLY and CDR2 FYNNEI. Trimming pared 6 bases from V and 3 bases from J, leaving 13 bases between. The length of the CDR3 is 14 residues.

The rearrangement uses TRBV7-9 and TRBJ2-7, with D unresolved. Germline lookup yields CDR1 SEHNR and CDR2 FQNEAQ (reference sequence). Trimming cost V 1 base and J 6 bases, with 13 bases left between them. The CDR3 extends over 14 amino acids. CDR3 sequence: CASSLGPSAGEQYF. In DNA form, the CDR3 reads TGTGCCAGCAGCTTAGGGCCCAGTGCCGGCGAGCAGTACTTC.

The CDR3 bases are TGCGCCAGCAGCCCTGGACTAGGCACAGATACGCAGTATTTT. Translating gives CASSPGLGTDTQYF. This chain uses TRBV4-1 with TRBJ2-3; 7 bases match TRBD2. Germline V gene lookup returns CDR1 MGHRA and CDR2 YSYEKL. Trimming at V came to 4 bases and at J to 1 base, leaving 2 bases not matched to a gene. The CDR3 extends over 14 amino acids.

This clonotype was picked up many times. The chain couples TRBV25-1 to TRBJ1-1, with TRBD1 identical over 9 bases. CDR1 MGHDK and CDR2 SYGVNS come from the germline V gene. The CDR3 has 14 residues. Trimming cost V 4 bases and J 4 bases; bases outside gene matches: 4. CDR3 sequence: CASSARDRVTEAFF. Here the CDR3 DNA reads TGTGCCAGCAGTGCCCGGGACAGGGTCACTGAAGCTTTCTTT. Using reference TRBV25-1 and TRBJ1-1 for the parts outside the CDR3, the full variable domain is EADIYQTPRYLVIGTGKKITLECSQTMGHDKMYWYQQDPGMELHLIHYSYGVNSTEKGDLSSESTVSRIRTEHFPLTLESARPSHTSQYLCASSARDRVTEAFFGQGTRLTVV.